The clone carrying this T cell receptor beta chain was observed a few times. Germline V CDR1 and CDR2: SGHRS, YFSETQ. This CDR3 has 13 amino acids. V trimming: 0 bases; J trimming: 4 bases; junction bases outside the gene matches: 1. From the 5' RACE reads, TCRdb called clonotypes with MiXCR, one entry per CDR3 protein. The repertoire holds about 40,000 distinct CDR3 sequences, with approximately 31% as singletons. The clonotype was recovered from a female donor with breast cancer. The specimen sequenced was tumor-infiltrating memory CD4+ T cells sorted from the breast tumor. Specified subset: memory CD4+ T cells, CD4+CD45RO+CD25-. The chain uses TRBV5-1 and TRBJ2-7; TRBD2 matches 7 bases. CDR3 bases: TGCGCCAGCAGCTTGGGTAGCGGGTACGAGCAGTACTTC. It translates to CASSLGSGYEQYF. Drawing the rest from reference TRBV5-1 and TRBJ2-7, the complete variable domain is KAGVTQTPRYLIKTRGQQVTLSCSPISGHRSVSWYQQTPGQGLQFLFEYFSETQRNKGNFPGRFSGRQFSNSRSEMNVSTLELGDSALYLCASSLGSGYEQYFGPGTRLTVT.